The source of this T cell receptor beta chain is a study of T cell repertoires in cytomegalovirus infection. At the level of the study: Recently described HLA-C-restricted plus well-studied HLA-B-restricted CMV epitopes were used. Indicated by public TCR beta signatures were CMV infection and matching HLA type.

This CDR3 comprises 17 residues. After removal of 7 bases from V and 2 bases from J, the junction contained 15 bases not matched to a gene. The germline V gene has CDR1 SGHVS and CDR2 FQNEAQ. Findings of the study overall: CMV-specific HLA-C-restricted TCR beta clonotypes dominated the ex vivo response. Pooled public TCR beta family frequency picked out CMV carriers with the relevant HLA.

TCRdb itself ran the reads through MiXCR, one entry per CDR3 protein. The sample contains a few hundred thousand distinct CDR3 sequences, around 40% of which appear only once. This clonotype was recorded at least ten times. Its antigen remains unknown. The chain links TRBV7-8 to TRBJ2-5, with TRBD2 matching 8 bases. The sequencing here drew on cultured PBMCs, taken from culture after CMV antigen stimulation. The TCR comes from a human donor in good health (CMV status not recorded). Some clones in this sample may be carry-over from other donors' samples. CDR3 bases: TGTGCCAGCACCCCCGGATCACTAGCGGATAATCAAGAGACCCAGTACTTC. It codes for CASTPGSLADNQETQYF.